The rows below give T cell receptor beta chains drawn from one sample of a study of beta chain features in type 1 diabetes. Profiled with immunoSEQ multiplex PCR; TCRdb holds only in-frame clones, not every one. The sample consists of roughly 240,000 clones, 13% to 15% of them appearing once. The sequencing input was naive CD4+ T cells from blood. Receptor source: a woman aged 40-49 years in good health. Each CDR3 is given with its conserved first and last residue. The D gene is left open where the match is weak. Expanded clones get a size class; other rows say once, few or many, or leave the size out.

v_call: TRBV5-1
d_call: TRBD2
cdr3_length: 16
clone_size: .
j_call: TRBJ2-6
cdr3_aa: CASSPAGESGANVLTF
cdr3_nt: TGCGCCAGCAGCCCCGCGGGAGAATCTGGGGCCAACGTCCTGACTTTC

v_call: TRBV7-9
d_call: .
cdr3_length: 16
clone_size: few
j_call: TRBJ2-3
cdr3_aa: CASSLSSRPSTDTQYF
cdr3_nt: TGTGCCAGCAGCTTATCTAGTAGACCTAGCACAGATACGCAGTATTTT

v_call: TRBV5-1
d_call: .
cdr3_length: 18
clone_size: once
j_call: TRBJ2-7
cdr3_aa: CASSLGLLGGGIVDEQYF
cdr3_nt: TGCGCCAGCAGCTTGGGCCTCTTGGGGGGAGGTATCGTCGACGAGCAGTACTTC

v_call: TRBV27
d_call: .
cdr3_length: 13
clone_size: .
j_call: TRBJ2-1
cdr3_aa: CASTDNLFTWQFF
cdr3_nt: TGTGCCAGCACGGACAATTTATTTACATGGCAGTTCTTC

v_call: TRBV5-1
d_call: TRBD1
cdr3_length: 14
clone_size: .
j_call: TRBJ2-7
cdr3_aa: CASSSGQSSYEQYF
cdr3_nt: TGCGCCAGCAGCTCGGGACAGTCTTCCTACGAGCAGTACTTC

v_call: TRBV2
d_call: TRBD1
cdr3_length: 14
clone_size: few
j_call: TRBJ2-7
cdr3_aa: CASSAGQVAYEQYF
cdr3_nt: TGTGCCAGCAGTGCAGGACAGGTTGCCTACGAGCAGTACTTC

v_call: TRBV7-9
d_call: TRBD1
cdr3_length: 16
clone_size: few
j_call: TRBJ2-1
cdr3_aa: CASRQGTGGFYNEQFF
cdr3_nt: TGTGCCAGCAGACAAGGGACAGGGGGCTTCTACAATGAGCAGTTCTTC

v_call: TRBV11-2
d_call: .
cdr3_length: 12
clone_size: few
j_call: TRBJ1-1
cdr3_aa: CASSSLFRAAFF
cdr3_nt: TGTGCCAGCAGTTCCCTCTTTAGAGCAGCTTTCTTT

v_call: TRBV5-6
d_call: .
cdr3_length: 14
clone_size: few
j_call: TRBJ2-7
cdr3_aa: CASSFLGRTYEQYF
cdr3_nt: TGTGCCAGCAGCTTCTTGGGCAGAACCTACGAGCAGTACTTC

v_call: TRBV27
d_call: TRBD1
cdr3_length: 15
clone_size: few
j_call: TRBJ2-7
cdr3_aa: CASSLSWDRTYEQYF
cdr3_nt: TGTGCCAGCAGTTTATCGTGGGACAGAACCTACGAGCAGTACTTC